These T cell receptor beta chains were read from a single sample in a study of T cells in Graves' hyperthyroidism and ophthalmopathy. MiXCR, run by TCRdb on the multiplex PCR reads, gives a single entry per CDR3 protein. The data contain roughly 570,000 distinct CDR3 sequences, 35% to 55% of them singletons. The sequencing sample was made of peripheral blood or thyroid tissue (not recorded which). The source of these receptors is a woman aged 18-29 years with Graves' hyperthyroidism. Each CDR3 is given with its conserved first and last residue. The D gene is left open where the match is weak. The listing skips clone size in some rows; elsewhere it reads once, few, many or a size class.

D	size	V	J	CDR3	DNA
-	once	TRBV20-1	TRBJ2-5	CSAPRTAWGETQYF	TGCAGTGCTCCCCGGACAGCCTGGGGAGAGACCCAGTACTTC
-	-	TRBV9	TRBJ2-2	CASSSANPRELFF	TGTGCCAGCAGCTCGGCCAACCCAAGGGAGCTGTTTTTT
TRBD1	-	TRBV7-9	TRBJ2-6	CASSLMGQGAYVLTF	TGTGCCAGCAGCTTAATGGGACAGGGGGCCTACGTCCTGACTTTC
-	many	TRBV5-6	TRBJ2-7	CASSLSRLDTYEQYF	TGTGCCAGCAGCTTGTCGCGACTAGATACCTACGAGCAGTACTTC
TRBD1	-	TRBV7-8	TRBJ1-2	CASSELGQGYTF	TGTGCCAGCAGCGAACTGGGACAGGGCTACACCTTC
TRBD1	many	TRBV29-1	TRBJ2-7	CSVAGQGMSGDSYEQYF	TGCAGCGTTGCGGGACAGGGGATGTCCGGGGACTCCTACGAGCAGTACTTC
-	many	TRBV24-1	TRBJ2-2	CATQGPGMYTGELFF	TGTGCCACCCAGGGTCCGGGAATGTACACCGGGGAGCTGTTTTTT
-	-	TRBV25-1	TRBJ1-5	CASSARPGRGDQPQHF	TGTGCCAGCAGTGCTAGACCGGGTCGTGGGGATCAGCCCCAGCATTTT
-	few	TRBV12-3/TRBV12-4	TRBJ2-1	CASSFPSGIHEQFF	TGTGCCAGCAGTTTTCCGTCGGGGATCCATGAGCAGTTCTTC
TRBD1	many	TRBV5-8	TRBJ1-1	CASRDPGQTNTEAFF	TGTGCCAGCAGGGATCCGGGACAGACAAACACTGAAGCTTTCTTT
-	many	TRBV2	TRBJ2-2	CASSEGPGELFF	TGTGCCAGCAGTGAAGGGCCCGGGGAGCTGTTTTTT
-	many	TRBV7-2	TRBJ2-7	CASSQKGGEQYF	TGTGCCAGCAGCCAAAAAGGGGGCGAGCAGTACTTC
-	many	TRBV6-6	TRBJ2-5	CASSYSSRGLQETQYF	TGTGCCAGCAGTTACTCGTCCAGGGGCCTACAAGAGACCCAGTACTTC
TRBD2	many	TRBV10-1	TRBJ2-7	CASSNFAGDLSYEQYF	TGCGCCAGCAGTAACTTTGCGGGAGATTTGTCCTACGAGCAGTACTTC
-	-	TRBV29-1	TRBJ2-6	CSVDTPGANVLTF	TGCAGCGTTGACACTCCTGGGGCCAACGTCCTGACTTTC
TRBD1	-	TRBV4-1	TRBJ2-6	CASSQGQGAYVLTF	TGCGCCAGCAGCCAAGGACAGGGGGCCTACGTCCTGACTTTC
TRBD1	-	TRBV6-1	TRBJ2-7	CATETGVSYEQYF	TGTGCCACGGAAACAGGGGTCTCCTACGAGCAGTACTTC